These 11 T cell receptor beta chains were sequenced from one sample in a study of blood T cell repertoires in COVID-19. TCRdb keeps only in-frame clones here, not all; method: immunoSEQ multiplex PCR. The sample includes about 210,000 clones, approximately 84% of them seen just once. What was sequenced was peripheral blood. These receptors were obtained from a woman aged 45-65 years with active or convalescent COVID-19.

As concerns this clone: Other DNA sequences in the sample encode the same CDR3. The V call is TRBV23-1, the J call TRBJ1-2, with D uncertain. TRBV23-1 is annotated as an ORF whose role is uncertain. The CDR3 length is 13 residues. Trimming pared 2 bases from V and 6 bases from J, leaving 10 bases between. CDR3 coding DNA: TGCGCCAGCAGTCAAAGGCAGGCTAATGGCTACACCTTC. Its protein product is CASSQRQANGYTF.

The rearrangement uses TRBV5-6 and TRBJ2-3; D uncertain. The CDR3 covers 13 residues. V was shortened by 4 bases and J by 0 bases, with 6 bases between the two germline ends. Germline V gives CDR1 SGHDT, CDR2 YYEEEE. Here the CDR3 DNA reads TGTGCCAGCAGCCTAACTAGCACAGATACGCAGTATTTT. It specifies CASSLTSTDTQYF.

The chain combines TRBV19 with TRBJ2-7, with D possibly TRBD2 on 5 matching bases. There are 15 residues in the CDR3. V lost 4 bases and J 3 bases, leaving 16 bases between the germline ends. CDR1 and CDR2 (germline): LNHDA, SQIVND (reference sequence). The CDR3 DNA sequence: TGTGCCAGTAGTAAACAGAGCCTGGGGAGCTACGAGCAGTACTTC. Amino acid sequence: CASSKQSLGSYEQYF.

The genes are TRBV11-2 and TRBJ2-7; D ambiguous. This CDR3 is 14 amino acids long. Deletions cut 2 bases from V and 0 bases from J, with 8 bases between. The germline V gene has CDR1 SGHAT and CDR2 FQNNGV. The chain's CDR3 is CASSLNSVSYEQYF. DNA of the CDR3: TGTGCCAGCAGCTTAAACTCCGTCTCCTACGAGCAGTACTTC.

The rearrangement links TRBV4-1 to TRBJ2-2; 7 bases match TRBD1. The CDR3 has 15 residues. The ends lost 2 bases at V and 5 bases at J; junction bases unmatched: 5. Germline-derived CDR1 and CDR2 are MGHRA and YSYEKL. The CDR3 spells CASSQPTGKTGELFF. In DNA form, the CDR3 reads TGCGCCAGCAGCCAACCGACAGGGAAAACCGGGGAGCTGTTTTTT.

This chain links TRBV14 with TRBJ1-2, with D unclear. Germline CDR1 reads SGHDN; CDR2 reads FVKESK. V shed 0 bases and J shed 3 bases, with 8 bases lying between them. The CDR3 runs 14 residues. This chain's CDR3 is CASSQDHSYYGYTF. CDR3 coding DNA: TGTGCCAGCAGCCAAGATCACAGCTACTATGGCTACACCTTC.

This chain links TRBV6-5 with TRBJ1-3; D gene uncertain. The CDR3 sequence is 15 residues long. CDR1 and CDR2 (germline): MNHEY, SVGAGI. V was pared by 2 bases and J by 7 bases, with 15 bases between. CDR3 nucleotide sequence: TGTGCCAGCAGTTACAGGGCAGTTAGAGGGAACACCATATATTTT. Translating it yields CASSYRAVRGNTIYF.

This chain uses TRBV3-1 (or the pseudogene TRBV3-2) with TRBJ2-5, with 10 bases that match TRBD1. This CDR3 is built from 15 residues. The V gene's germline CDR1 is LGHDT and CDR2 YNNKEL (reference sequence). V lost 4 bases to trimming and J lost 5 bases; unmatched junction nucleotides: 7. The CDR3 loop is CASSRGTGARETQYF. In DNA, the CDR3 is TGTGCCAGCAGCCGAGGGACAGGGGCGAGGGAGACCCAGTACTTC.

The J gene is TRBJ2-7, the V gene TRBV6-5, with a possible D match to TRBD1 (5 bases). The V and J ends lost 7 bases and 2 bases respectively, with 18 bases between them. The CDR3 sequence is 15 residues long. Germline CDR1 is MNHEY and CDR2 is SVGAGI. The CDR3 DNA sequence: TGTGCCAGCATCCTGAGTCCCGCAGGGCCCTACGAGCAGTACTTC. It encodes CASILSPAGPYEQYF.

The CDR3: CASSLVEGNEQYV. The DNA of the CDR3 is TGTGCCAGCAGCTTAGTGGAGGGGAACGAGCAGTACGTC. The chain recombines TRBV11-2 with TRBJ2-7; weak D call: TRBD2 (6 bases). Germline-derived CDR1 and CDR2 are SGHAT and FQNNGV. CDR3 length: 13 residues. V lost 1 base, J lost 5 bases, and 9 bases lay in between.

V and J are TRBV3-1 (or the pseudogene TRBV3-2) and TRBJ1-2, with 10 bases that match TRBD1. There are 18 residues in the CDR3. Trimming cost V 4 bases and J 5 bases; bases outside gene matches: 16. CDR1 LGHDT and CDR2 YNNKEL come from the germline V gene (reference sequence). The chain's CDR3 is CASSLRSYDRGPSYGYTF. In nucleotides, the CDR3 is TGTGCCAGCAGCCTTCGGTCCTACGACAGGGGGCCTAGTTATGGCTACACCTTC.